The clone carrying this TCR beta chain was recorded many times. The germline V gene encodes CDR1 SNHLY and CDR2 FYNNEI. J was trimmed by 5 bases and V by 6 bases; bases with no gene match: 7. The CDR3 has 14 amino acids. This sample is drawn from a study of T cells in Graves' hyperthyroidism and ophthalmopathy. RNA transcripts yielded amplified TCR beta CDR3 regions. A set of HTBI primers served as the primers for a first-round RT-PCR of the TCR CDR3. TCRdb called the multiplex PCR reads again in MiXCR, with one record for every CDR3 protein. The data show 300,000 to 450,000 distinct CDR3 sequences, approximately 17% seen once.

This sequence joins TRBV2 and TRBJ2-1, with 7 bases matching TRBD2. This clonotype was sampled from a young woman with Graves' hyperthyroidism that later progressed to Graves' ophthalmopathy. What was sequenced was blood. The CDR3 region is CASRLRGEDNEQFF. The DNA for the CDR3 is TGTGCCAGCAGGCTCCGGGGGGAAGACAATGAGCAGTTCTTC.